This T cell receptor (beta chain) emerged from a study of blood T cell repertoires in COVID-19. Study context: Spain, Italy and the United States supplied samples that represented acute and convalescent COVID-19. PBMCs, B-cell-depleted T cells, or T cells were the source of the cDNA or gDNA that made up the material.

The sample holds one count of this clone. TCRdb's table, derived via immunoSEQ multiplex PCR, lists solely in-frame clones and lacks some. Among approximately 140,000 clones listed, around nine tenths were seen once. This CDR3 region has 16 residues. In germline, CDR1 is ENHRY, CDR2 SYGVKD. V lost 0 bases to trimming and J lost 5 bases; unmatched junction nucleotides: 3. The sequence came from a woman aged 30 to 39 with acute COVID-19. This chain connects TRBV10-3 to TRBJ2-7; 14 bases match TRBD2. Source material: PBMCs or T cells enriched from blood (not recorded which). CDR3 residues: CAISESTSGRVNEQYF. In DNA form, the CDR3 reads TGTGCCATCAGTGAGTCGACTAGCGGGAGGGTAAACGAGCAGTACTTC.